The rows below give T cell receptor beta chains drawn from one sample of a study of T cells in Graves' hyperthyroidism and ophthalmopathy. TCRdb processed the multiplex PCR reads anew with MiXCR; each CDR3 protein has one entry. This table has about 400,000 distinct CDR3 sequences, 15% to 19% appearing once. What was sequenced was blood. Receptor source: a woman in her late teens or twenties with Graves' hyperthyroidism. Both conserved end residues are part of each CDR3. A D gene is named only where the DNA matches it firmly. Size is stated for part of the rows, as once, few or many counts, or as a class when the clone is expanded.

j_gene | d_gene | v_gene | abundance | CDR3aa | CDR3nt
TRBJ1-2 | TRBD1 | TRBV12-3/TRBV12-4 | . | CASSLPQGVNDGAGNYGYTF | TGTGCCAGCAGTTTACCCCAGGGGGTCAATGACGGGGCGGGGAACTATGGCTACACCTTC
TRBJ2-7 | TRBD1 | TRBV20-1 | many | CSASGTGSPYEQYF | TGCAGTGCTTCCGGGACAGGGAGCCCCTACGAGCAGTACTTC
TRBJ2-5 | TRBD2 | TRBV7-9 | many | CASRLGGLAGETQYF | TGTGCCAGCAGACTTGGTGGACTAGCGGGAGAGACCCAGTACTTC
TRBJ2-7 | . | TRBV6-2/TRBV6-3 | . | CASSYTRGITYEQYF | TGTGCCAGCAGTTACACACGGGGGATAACCTACGAGCAGTACTTC
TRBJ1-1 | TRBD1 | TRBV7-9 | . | CASSDGQGPLNTEAFF | TGTGCCAGCAGCGATGGACAGGGTCCACTGAACACTGAAGCTTTCTTT
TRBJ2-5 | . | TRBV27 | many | CASSLRGIETQYF | TGTGCCAGCAGTTTACGGGGCATTGAGACCCAGTACTTC
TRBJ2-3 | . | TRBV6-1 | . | CASSDSGIITDTQYF | TGTGCCAGCAGCGACAGTGGCATAATCACAGATACGCAGTATTTT
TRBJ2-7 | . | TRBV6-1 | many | CASSEAGAGYPYEQYF | TGTGCCAGCAGTGAAGCGGGGGCAGGGTACCCCTACGAGCAGTACTTC
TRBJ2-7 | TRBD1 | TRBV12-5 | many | CASGLLQGSHEQYF | TGTGCTAGTGGTTTATTACAGGGGAGTCACGAGCAGTACTTC
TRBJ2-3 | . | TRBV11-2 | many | CASSSLGGALDTQYF | TGTGCCAGCAGCTCGTTAGGGGGTGCCTTGGATACGCAGTATTTT
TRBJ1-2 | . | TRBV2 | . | CASSASGLLYGYTF | TGTGCCAGTTCGGCCTCGGGGCTCTTGTATGGCTACACCTTC
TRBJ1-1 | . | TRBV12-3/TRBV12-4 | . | CASTLRADAEAFF | TGTGCCAGCACCTTAAGGGCGGACGCTGAAGCTTTCTTT
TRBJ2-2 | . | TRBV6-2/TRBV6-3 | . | CASRLNSGNTGELFF | TGTGCCAGCAGGCTTAATAGCGGGAACACCGGGGAGCTGTTTTTT
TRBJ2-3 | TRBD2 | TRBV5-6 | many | CASSRKRELSTDTQYF | TGTGCCAGCAGCCGGAAGCGGGAGCTTTCCACAGATACGCAGTATTTT
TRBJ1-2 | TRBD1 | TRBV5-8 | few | CASSLPTGGGYTF | TGTGCCAGCAGCCTCCCGACAGGGGGAGGCTACACCTTC
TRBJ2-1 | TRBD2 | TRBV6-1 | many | CASSISGGRYNEQFF | TGTGCCAGCAGCATAAGCGGGGGGAGATACAATGAGCAGTTCTTC
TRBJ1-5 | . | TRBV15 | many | CATSGESNQPQHF | TGTGCCACCAGCGGCGAGAGCAATCAGCCCCAGCATTTT
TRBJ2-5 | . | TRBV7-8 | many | CASSFYSRTVQETQYF | TGTGCCAGCAGCTTTTATAGTCGGACAGTACAAGAGACCCAGTACTTC
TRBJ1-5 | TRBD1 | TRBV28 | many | CASRPQGGNQPQHF | TGTGCCAGCAGGCCACAGGGGGGCAATCAGCCCCAGCATTTT
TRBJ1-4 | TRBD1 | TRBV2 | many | CASAEEGAEKLFF | TGTGCCAGCGCCGAGGAGGGGGCTGAAAAACTGTTTTTT
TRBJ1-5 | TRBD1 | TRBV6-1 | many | CASTLTGDSGQPQHF | TGTGCCAGCACCTTAACAGGGGATAGCGGGCAGCCCCAGCATTTT
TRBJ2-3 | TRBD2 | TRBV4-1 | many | CASSRHFLAGGVAATDTQYF | TGCGCCAGCAGCCGACACTTCCTAGCGGGAGGTGTCGCGGCGACAGATACGCAGTATTTT
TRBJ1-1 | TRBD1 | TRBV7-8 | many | CASSLTWDRVNTEAFF | TGTGCCAGCAGCTTAACTTGGGACAGGGTGAACACTGAAGCTTTCTTT
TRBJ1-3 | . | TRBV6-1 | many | CASSEAARFSGNTIYF | TGTGCCAGCAGTGAAGCGGCCCGATTCTCTGGAAACACCATATATTTT
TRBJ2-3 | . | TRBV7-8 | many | CASSSSTGDTQYF | TGTGCCAGCAGCTCCTCTACGGGAGATACGCAGTATTTT
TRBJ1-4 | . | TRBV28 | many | CASSLNQGEKLFF | TGTGCCAGCAGTTTGAATCAAGGGGAAAAACTGTTTTTT
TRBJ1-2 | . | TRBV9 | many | CASSPWDTENYGYTF | TGTGCCAGCAGCCCCTGGGACACGGAAAACTATGGCTACACCTTC
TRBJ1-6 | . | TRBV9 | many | CASSATGYNSPLHF | TGTGCCAGCAGCGCGACAGGTTATAATTCACCCCTCCACTTT
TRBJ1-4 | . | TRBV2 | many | CASSVRTANEKLFF | TGTGCCAGCAGTGTCCGGACAGCTAATGAAAAACTGTTTTTT
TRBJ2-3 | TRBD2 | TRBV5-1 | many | CASSLQPLAGGLTDTQYF | TGCGCCAGCAGCCTCCAACCGTTAGCGGGGGGCCTCACAGATACGCAGTATTTT
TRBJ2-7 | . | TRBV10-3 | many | CAIGYEQYF | TGTGCCATCGGCTACGAGCAGTACTTC
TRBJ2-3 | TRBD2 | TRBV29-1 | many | CSVEGTSGRSADTQYF | TGCAGCGTTGAGGGAACTAGCGGGAGATCTGCAGATACGCAGTATTTT
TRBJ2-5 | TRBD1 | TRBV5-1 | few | CASRDPRDRGRETQYF | TGCGCCAGCAGGGACCCCCGGGACAGGGGGAGAGAGACCCAGTACTTC
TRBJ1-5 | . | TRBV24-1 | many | CATSDSLDGNQPQHF | TGTGCCACCAGTGATTCCCTAGATGGCAATCAGCCCCAGCATTTT
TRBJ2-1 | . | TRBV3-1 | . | CASSQDQRAYNEQLF | TGTGCCAGCAGCCAGGACCAGAGGGCCTACAATGAGCAGCTCTTC
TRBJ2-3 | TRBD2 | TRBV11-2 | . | CASSLRLAGGGATDTQYF | TGTGCCAGCAGCTTGAGACTAGCGGGAGGAGGGGCCACAGATACGCAGTATTTT
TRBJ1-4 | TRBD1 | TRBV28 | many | CASSQPGQTNEKLFF | TGTGCCAGCAGTCAACCGGGACAGACTAATGAAAAACTGTTTTTT
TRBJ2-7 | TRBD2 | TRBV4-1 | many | CASSQVPSGMLYEQYF | TGCGCCAGCAGCCAAGTGCCTAGCGGGATGCTCTACGAGCAGTACTTC
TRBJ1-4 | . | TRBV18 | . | CASSPQRGVNEKLFF | TGTGCCAGCTCACCCCAAAGGGGGGTTAATGAAAAACTGTTTTTT
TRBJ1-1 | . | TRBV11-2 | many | CASRAARRTNTEAFF | TGTGCCAGCAGGGCCGCAAGACGAACGAACACTGAAGCTTTCTTT
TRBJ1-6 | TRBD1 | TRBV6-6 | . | CASSYSAGTGDNSPLHF | TGTGCCAGCAGTTACTCGGCCGGGACAGGGGATAATTCACCCCTCCACTTT
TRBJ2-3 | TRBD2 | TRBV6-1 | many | CASSLRTSGRVAADTQYF | TGTGCCAGCAGCCTTAGGACTAGCGGGAGAGTCGCGGCAGATACGCAGTATTTT
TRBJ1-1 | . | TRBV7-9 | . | CASSFIGGTEAFF | TGTGCCAGCAGCTTTATTGGGGGGACTGAAGCTTTCTTT
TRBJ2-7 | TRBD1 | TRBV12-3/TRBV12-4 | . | CASSQWTGEDEQYF | TGTGCCAGCAGTCAATGGACAGGGGAGGACGAGCAGTACTTC
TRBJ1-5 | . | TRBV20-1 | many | CSAGPGGDDNQPQHF | TGCAGTGCCGGCCCGGGGGGGGATGACAATCAGCCCCAGCATTTT
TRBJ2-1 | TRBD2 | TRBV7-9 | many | CASRLTGTSRSEQFF | TGTGCCAGCAGACTCACCGGGACTAGCAGAAGTGAGCAGTTCTTC
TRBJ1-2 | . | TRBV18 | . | CASSPPGGLDGYTF | TGTGCCAGCTCACCACCGGGGGGCCTTGATGGCTACACCTTC
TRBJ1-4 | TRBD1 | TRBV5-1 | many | CASSSGTGNEKLFF | TGCGCCAGCAGCTCCGGGACAGGAAATGAAAAACTGTTTTTT
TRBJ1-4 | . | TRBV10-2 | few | CASSDRGTNEKLFF | TGCGCCAGCAGTGACCGAGGCACTAATGAAAAACTGTTTTTT